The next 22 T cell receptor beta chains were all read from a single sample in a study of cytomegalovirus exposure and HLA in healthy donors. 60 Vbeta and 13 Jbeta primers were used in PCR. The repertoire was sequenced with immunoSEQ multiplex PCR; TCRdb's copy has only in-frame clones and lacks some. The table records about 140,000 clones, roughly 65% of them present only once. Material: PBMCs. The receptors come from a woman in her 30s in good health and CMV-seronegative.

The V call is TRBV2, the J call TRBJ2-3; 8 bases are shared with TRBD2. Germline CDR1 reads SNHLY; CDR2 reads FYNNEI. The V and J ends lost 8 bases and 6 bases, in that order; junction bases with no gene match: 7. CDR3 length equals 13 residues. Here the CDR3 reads CASHGLAGDTQYF. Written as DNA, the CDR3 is TGTGCCAGCCACGGACTAGCCGGGGATACGCAGTATTTT.

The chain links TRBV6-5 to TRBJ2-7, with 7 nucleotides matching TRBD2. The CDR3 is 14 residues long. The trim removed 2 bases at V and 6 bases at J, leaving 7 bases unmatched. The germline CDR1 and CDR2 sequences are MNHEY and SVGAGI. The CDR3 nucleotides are TGTGCCAGCAGTTACGGGCGGGAGCTACGCGAGCAGTACTTC. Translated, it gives CASSYGRELREQYF.

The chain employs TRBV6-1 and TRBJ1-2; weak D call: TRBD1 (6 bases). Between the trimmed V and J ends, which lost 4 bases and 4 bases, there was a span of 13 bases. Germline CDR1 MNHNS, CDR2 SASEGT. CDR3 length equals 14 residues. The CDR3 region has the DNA TGTGCCAGCAGTGGATACAGGGAGAGCTATGGCTACACCTTC. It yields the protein CASSGYRESYGYTF.

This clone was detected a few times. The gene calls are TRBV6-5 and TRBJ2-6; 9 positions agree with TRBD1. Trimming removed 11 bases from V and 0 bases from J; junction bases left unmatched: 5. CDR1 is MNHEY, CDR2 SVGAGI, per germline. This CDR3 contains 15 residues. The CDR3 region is CAARDRASGANVLTF. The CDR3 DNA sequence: TGTGCCGCGCGGGACAGGGCCTCTGGGGCCAACGTCCTGACTTTC.

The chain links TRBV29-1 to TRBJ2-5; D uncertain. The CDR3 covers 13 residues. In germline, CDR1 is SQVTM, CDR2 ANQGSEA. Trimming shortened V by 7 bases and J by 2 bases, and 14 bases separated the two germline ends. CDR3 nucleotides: TGCAGCGCCGAGCTTCAAGTACAAGAGACCCAGTACTTC. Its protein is CSAELQVQETQYF.

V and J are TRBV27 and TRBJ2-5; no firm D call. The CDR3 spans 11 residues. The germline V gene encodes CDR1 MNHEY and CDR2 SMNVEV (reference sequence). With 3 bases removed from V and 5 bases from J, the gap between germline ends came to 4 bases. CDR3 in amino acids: CASSFMETQYF. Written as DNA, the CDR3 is TGTGCCAGCAGTTTTATGGAGACCCAGTACTTC.

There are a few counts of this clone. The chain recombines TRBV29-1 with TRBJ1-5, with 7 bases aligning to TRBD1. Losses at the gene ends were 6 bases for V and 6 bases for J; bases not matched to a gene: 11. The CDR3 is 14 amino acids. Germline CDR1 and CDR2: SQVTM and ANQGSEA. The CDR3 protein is CSVPHYNRGQPQHF. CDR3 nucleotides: TGCAGCGTCCCTCACTATAACAGGGGTCAGCCCCAGCATTTT. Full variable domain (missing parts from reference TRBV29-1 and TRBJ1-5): SAVISQKPSRDICQRGTSLTIQCQVDSQVTMMFWYRQQPGQSLTLIATANQGSEATYESGFVIDKFPISRPNLTFSTLTVSNMSPEDSSIYLCSVPHYNRGQPQHFGDGTRLSIL.

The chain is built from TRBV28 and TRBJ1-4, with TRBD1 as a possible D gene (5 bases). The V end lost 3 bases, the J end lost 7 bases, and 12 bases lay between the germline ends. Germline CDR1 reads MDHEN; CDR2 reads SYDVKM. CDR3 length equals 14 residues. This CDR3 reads CASSLRGLGEKLFF. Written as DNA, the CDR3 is TGTGCCAGCAGTTTGAGGGGACTGGGTGAAAAACTGTTTTTT. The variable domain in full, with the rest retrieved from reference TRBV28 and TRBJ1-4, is DVKVTQSSRYLVKRTGEKVFLECVQDMDHENMFWYRQDPGLGLRLIYFSYDVKMKEKGDIPEGYSVSREKKERFSLILESASTNQTSMYLCASSLRGLGEKLFFGSGTQLSVL.

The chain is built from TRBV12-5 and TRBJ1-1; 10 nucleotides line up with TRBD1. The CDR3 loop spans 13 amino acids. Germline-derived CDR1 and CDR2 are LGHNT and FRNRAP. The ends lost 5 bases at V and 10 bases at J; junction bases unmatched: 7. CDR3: CASGPLRTGGAFF. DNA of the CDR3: TGTGCTAGTGGTCCCCTCAGGACAGGGGGAGCTTTCTTT.

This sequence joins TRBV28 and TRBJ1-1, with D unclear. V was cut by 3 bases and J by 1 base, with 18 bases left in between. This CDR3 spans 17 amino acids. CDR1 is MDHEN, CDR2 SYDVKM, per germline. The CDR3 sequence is CASSLRNIWLANTEAFF. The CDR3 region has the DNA TGTGCCAGCAGTTTGAGGAATATTTGGCTAGCGAACACTGAAGCTTTCTTT.

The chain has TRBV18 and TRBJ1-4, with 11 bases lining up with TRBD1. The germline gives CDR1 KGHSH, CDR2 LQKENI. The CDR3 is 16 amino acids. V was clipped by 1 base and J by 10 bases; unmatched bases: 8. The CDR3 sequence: CASSPLRTGGDGKLFF. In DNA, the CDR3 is TGTGCCAGCTCACCACTGAGGACAGGGGGCGATGGAAAACTGTTTTTT.

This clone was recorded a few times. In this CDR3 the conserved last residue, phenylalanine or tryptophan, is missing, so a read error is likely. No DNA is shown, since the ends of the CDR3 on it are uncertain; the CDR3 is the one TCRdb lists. CDR3 sequence reads: CASSSRGIIQDKI. V and J are TRBV11-2 and TRBJ1-1; TRBD1 was called by the table and not checked on the DNA. The length of the CDR3 is 13 amino acids, counting both ends. Germline V gene sequence: CDR1 SGHAT, CDR2 FQNNGV.

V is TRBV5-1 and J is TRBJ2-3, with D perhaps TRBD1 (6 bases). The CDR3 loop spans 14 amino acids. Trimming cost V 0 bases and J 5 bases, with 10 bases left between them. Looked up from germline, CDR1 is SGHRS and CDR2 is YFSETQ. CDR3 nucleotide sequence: TGCGCCAGCAGCTTGGGACAGGCTTTAGATACGCAGTATTTT. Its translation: CASSLGQALDTQYF.

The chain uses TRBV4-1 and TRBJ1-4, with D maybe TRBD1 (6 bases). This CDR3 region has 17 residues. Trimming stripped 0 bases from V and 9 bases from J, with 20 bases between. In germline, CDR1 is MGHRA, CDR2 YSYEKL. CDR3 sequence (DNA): TGCGCCAGCAGCCAAGATCTACGGTCAGGGGAGAGACAAAAACTGTTTTTT. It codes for CASSQDLRSGERQKLFF.

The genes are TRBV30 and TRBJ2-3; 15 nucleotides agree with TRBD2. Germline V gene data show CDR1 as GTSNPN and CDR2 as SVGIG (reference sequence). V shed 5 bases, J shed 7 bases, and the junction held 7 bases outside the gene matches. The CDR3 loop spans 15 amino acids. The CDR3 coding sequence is TGTGCCTGGGGAGGACTAGCGGGGGGGAGGAATACGCAGTATTTT. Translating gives CAWGGLAGGRNTQYF.

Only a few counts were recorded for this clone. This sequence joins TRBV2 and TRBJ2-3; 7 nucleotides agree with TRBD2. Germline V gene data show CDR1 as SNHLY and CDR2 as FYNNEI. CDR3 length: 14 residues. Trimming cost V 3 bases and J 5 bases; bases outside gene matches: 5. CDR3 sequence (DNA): TGTGCCAGCAGTGAGGGGGGGTGGAAAGATACGCAGTATTTT. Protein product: CASSEGGWKDTQYF. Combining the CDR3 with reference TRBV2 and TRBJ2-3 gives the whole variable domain EPEVTQTPSHQVTQMGQEVILRCVPISNHLYFYWYRQILGQKVEFLVSFYNNEISEKSEIFDDQFSVERPDGSNFTLKIRSTKLEDSAMYFCASSEGGWKDTQYFGPGTRLTVL.

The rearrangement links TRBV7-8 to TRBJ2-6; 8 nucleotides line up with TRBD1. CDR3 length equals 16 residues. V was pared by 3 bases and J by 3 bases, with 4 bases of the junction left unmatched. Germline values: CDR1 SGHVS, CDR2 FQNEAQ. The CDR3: CASSLTGAGGANVLTF. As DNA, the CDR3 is TGTGCCAGCAGCTTGACAGGGGCCGGTGGGGCCAACGTCCTGACTTTC.

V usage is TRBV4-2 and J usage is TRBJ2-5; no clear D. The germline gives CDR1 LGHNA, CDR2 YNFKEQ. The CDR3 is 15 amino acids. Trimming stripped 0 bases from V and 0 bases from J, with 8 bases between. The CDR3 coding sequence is TGTGCCAGCAGCCAAGACTTACGGGACCAAGAGACCCAGTACTTC. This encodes CASSQDLRDQETQYF.

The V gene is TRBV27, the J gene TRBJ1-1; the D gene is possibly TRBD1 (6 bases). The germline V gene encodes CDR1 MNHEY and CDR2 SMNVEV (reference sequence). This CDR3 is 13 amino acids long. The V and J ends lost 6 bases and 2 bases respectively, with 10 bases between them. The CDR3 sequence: CASRDRLNTEAFF. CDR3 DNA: TGTGCCAGCAGGGACAGATTAAACACTGAAGCTTTCTTT.

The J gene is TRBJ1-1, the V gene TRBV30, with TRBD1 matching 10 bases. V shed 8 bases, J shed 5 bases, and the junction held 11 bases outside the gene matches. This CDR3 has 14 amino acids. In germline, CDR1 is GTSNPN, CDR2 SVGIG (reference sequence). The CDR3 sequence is CAARQGATETEAFF. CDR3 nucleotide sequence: TGTGCCGCAAGACAGGGGGCGACGGAGACTGAAGCTTTCTTT.

This chain's CDR3 is CASSQVRVERYGYTF. The DNA of the CDR3 is TGTGCCAGCAGCCAAGTTCGCGTTGAGCGCTATGGCTACACCTTC. The genes are TRBV4-2 and TRBJ1-2; D is ambiguous. The CDR3 contains 15 residues. The V and J ends lost 1 base and 4 bases respectively, with 13 bases between them. From germline, CDR1 is LGHNA and CDR2 YNFKEQ.

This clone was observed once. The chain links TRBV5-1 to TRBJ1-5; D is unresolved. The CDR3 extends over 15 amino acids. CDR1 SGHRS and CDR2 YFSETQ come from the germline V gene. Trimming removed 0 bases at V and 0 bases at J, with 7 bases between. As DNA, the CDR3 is TGCGCCAGCAGCTTGGGCGGTAATAGCAATCAGCCCCAGCATTTT. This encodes CASSLGGNSNQPQHF. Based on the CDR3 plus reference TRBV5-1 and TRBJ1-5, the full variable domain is KAGVTQTPRYLIKTRGQQVTLSCSPISGHRSVSWYQQTPGQGLQFLFEYFSETQRNKGNFPGRFSGRQFSNSRSEMNVSTLELGDSALYLCASSLGGNSNQPQHFGDGTRLSIL.